Listed here are 9 T cell receptor beta chains from one sample, sequenced in a study of blood T cell repertoires in COVID-19. Generated by immunoSEQ multiplex PCR, the TCRdb table keeps only in-frame clones and is missing some. The table includes 200,000 to 300,000 clones, approximately 86% detected once. The material sequenced was peripheral blood. The receptors originated from a woman in her fifties or sixties with COVID-19, enrolled during active disease.

The chain is built from TRBV28 and TRBJ1-4, with D tentatively TRBD1 (5 bases). Trimming shortened V by 5 bases and J by 0 bases, and 7 bases separated the two germline ends. The germline gives CDR1 MDHEN, CDR2 SYDVKM. This CDR3 has 14 amino acids. For the CDR3, the DNA is TGTGCCAGCAGTAAGACAGCAACTAATGAAAAACTGTTTTTT. Its translation is CASSKTATNEKLFF.

The chain has TRBV5-4 and TRBJ2-1; 11 bases agree with TRBD2. The CDR3 has 15 residues. Germline assignment: CDR1 SGHNT and CDR2 YYREEE (reference sequence). After removal of 5 bases from V and 3 bases from J, the junction contained 4 bases not matched to a gene. This chain's CDR3 is CASRTGTSGYNEQFF. The CDR3 DNA reads TGTGCCAGCAGAACCGGGACTAGCGGCTACAATGAGCAGTTCTTC.

This clone was recorded a few times. This chain connects TRBV10-3 to TRBJ2-7; 11 nucleotides line up with TRBD1. J gave up 4 bases and V 10 bases, and 6 bases lay outside the gene matches. Germline CDR1 is ENHRY and CDR2 is SYGVKD. The CDR3 has 13 amino acids. The chain's CDR3 is CATDRGPQYEQYF. The DNA of the CDR3 is TGTGCCACGGACAGGGGGCCGCAATACGAGCAGTACTTC.

The chain uses TRBV5-6 and TRBJ1-1; D unclear. The CDR3 is made up of 11 amino acids. Trimming took off 0 bases at V and 8 bases at J, with 5 bases between the two ends. Germline CDR1 SGHDT, CDR2 YYEEEE. The CDR3 DNA follows: TGTGCCAGCAGCTTGGGGAGGGAAGCTTTCTTT. This translates into CASSLGREAFF.

This clone was observed a handful of times. The gene calls are TRBV7-7 and TRBJ2-7, with D perhaps TRBD1 (7 bases). Trimming stripped 5 bases from V and 6 bases from J, with 11 bases between. The CDR3 extends over 12 amino acids. Germline CDR1 SSHAT, CDR2 FNYEAQ (reference sequence). As DNA, the CDR3 is TGTGCCAGCAGCCCCCAGGGGGGCGAGCAGTACTTC. Translating gives CASSPQGGEQYF.

V and J are TRBV27 and TRBJ2-3; TRBD2 is a possible D gene (5 bases). The CDR3 is 12 amino acids. The germline gives CDR1 MNHEY, CDR2 SMNVEV (reference sequence). The V and J ends lost 3 bases and 8 bases respectively, with 9 bases between them. DNA for the CDR3: TGTGCCAGCAGTTTTGGGGAGACTACGCAGTATTTT. Protein sequence: CASSFGETTQYF.

This chain uses TRBV28 with TRBJ1-2; D might be TRBD1 (5 bases). Germline V lookup: CDR1 MDHEN, CDR2 SYDVKM. Trimming pared 2 bases from V and 4 bases from J, leaving 11 bases between. This CDR3 spans 14 amino acids. In DNA form, the CDR3 reads TGTGCCAGCAGTTTAGGCCGGGGGACCTATGGCTACACCTTC. It encodes CASSLGRGTYGYTF.

The chain joins TRBV11-2 to TRBJ1-4, with 8 positions matching TRBD1. Germline V gene lookup returns CDR1 SGHAT and CDR2 FQNNGV. J lost 8 bases, V lost 2 bases, and 7 bases had no gene match. The CDR3 length is 15 residues. This chain's CDR3 is CASSLLDRVGEKLFF. CDR3 DNA sequence: TGTGCCAGCAGCTTACTGGACAGGGTAGGGGAAAAACTGTTTTTT.

The chain recombines TRBV12-1 with TRBJ2-4; whether TRBD1, the table's D call, matches the DNA was not checked. TRBV12-1 corresponds to a pseudogene. The CDR3 contains 16 residues. This CDR3 is CASGARGELAKNIQYF. The CDR3 DNA follows: TGTGCCAGCGGAGCCAGGGGTGAGTTAGCCAAAAACATTCAGTACTTC.